These 8 T cell receptor beta chains came from one sample sequenced in a study of control samples from healthy donors and cancer patients. The method was immunoSEQ multiplex PCR; TCRdb's version includes in-frame clones alone and lacks a portion of them. The data contain 150,000 or so clones, 94% of them singletons. Sequencing was carried out using blood. Receptors were obtained from a man in his forties in good health.

The rearrangement uses TRBV2 and TRBJ1-5; 8 nucleotides align to TRBD1. The junction had 6 bases not matched to a gene; V was cut back by 4 bases and J by 4 bases. Germline assignment: CDR1 SNHLY and CDR2 FYNNEI. The CDR3 has 15 residues. The CDR3 coding sequence is TGTGCCAGCAGTGGGACAGGGAGGGCGAATCAGCCCCAGCATTTT. Translated: CASSGTGRANQPQHF.

V usage is TRBV5-1 and J usage is TRBJ1-1; D is possibly TRBD1 (6 bases). The CDR3 consists of 15 residues. CDR1 is SGHRS, CDR2 YFSETQ, per germline. V dropped 3 bases and J dropped 3 bases, with 15 bases sitting between them. The chain's CDR3 is CASSWSGAEDTEAFF. CDR3 DNA: TGCGCCAGCAGCTGGTCGGGGGCTGAGGACACTGAAGCTTTCTTT. Filled out from reference TRBV5-1 and TRBJ1-1, the complete variable domain reads KAGVTQTPRYLIKTRGQQVTLSCSPISGHRSVSWYQQTPGQGLQFLFEYFSETQRNKGNFPGRFSGRQFSNSRSEMNVSTLELGDSALYLCASSWSGAEDTEAFFGQGTRLTVV.

V usage is TRBV30 and J usage is TRBJ1-2, with a possible D match to TRBD1 (6 bases). In germline, CDR1 is GTSNPN, CDR2 SVGIG (reference sequence). The V end lost 8 bases, the J end lost 6 bases, and 19 bases lay between the germline ends. This CDR3 is built from 13 residues. Written as DNA, the CDR3 is TGTGCCAGCAGAGTCGGACAGCAGCATGGCTACACCTTC. Translation: CASRVGQQHGYTF.

Turning to this clone: The sample holds other DNA sequences that translate to the same CDR3. The V and J genes are TRBV18 and TRBJ2-7; D possibly corresponds to TRBD2 (6 bases). The CDR3 runs 12 residues. Between the trimmed V and J ends, which lost 3 bases and 4 bases, there was a span of 7 bases. The germline V gene encodes CDR1 KGHSH and CDR2 LQKENI. CDR3 coding DNA: TGTGCCAGCTCACCCGGGACTTACGAGCAGTACTTC. Translated, it gives CASSPGTYEQYF.

V usage is TRBV6-5 and J usage is TRBJ2-1; TRBD2 matches 9 bases. V lost 5 bases to trimming and J lost 2 bases; unmatched junction nucleotides: 1. Germline V CDR1 and CDR2: MNHEY, SVGAGI. This CDR3 is 14 amino acids long. CDR3 protein: CASSPSGAYNEQFF. The CDR3 nucleotides read TGTGCCAGCAGTCCTAGCGGGGCCTACAATGAGCAGTTCTTC.

This chain joins TRBV2 and TRBJ1-1; D remains ambiguous. Between the trimmed V and J ends, which lost 6 bases and 4 bases, there was a span of 6 bases. The CDR3 extends over 11 amino acids. Germline lookup yields CDR1 SNHLY and CDR2 FYNNEI. CDR3 in amino acids: CASRTGTEAFF. CDR3 nucleotides: TGTGCCAGCAGGACGGGCACTGAAGCTTTCTTT.

The chain has TRBV28 and TRBJ2-7; no clear D gene. This CDR3 comprises 12 residues. Germline-derived CDR1 and CDR2 are MDHEN and SYDVKM. The V and J ends lost 2 bases and 5 bases respectively, with 7 bases between them. CDR3 DNA: TGTGCCAGCAGTTTAGCATCGGACGAGCAGTACTTC. Protein product: CASSLASDEQYF.

The chain uses TRBV5-5 and TRBJ2-5, with D unclear. CDR3 length: 13 amino acids. The V end was cut by 2 bases, the J end by 5 bases, with 10 bases between. CDR1 and CDR2 (germline): SGHKS, YYEKEE (reference sequence). Written as DNA, the CDR3 is TGTGCCAGCAGCTTTGTGTCCATTGAGACCCAGTACTTC. Protein: CASSFVSIETQYF.